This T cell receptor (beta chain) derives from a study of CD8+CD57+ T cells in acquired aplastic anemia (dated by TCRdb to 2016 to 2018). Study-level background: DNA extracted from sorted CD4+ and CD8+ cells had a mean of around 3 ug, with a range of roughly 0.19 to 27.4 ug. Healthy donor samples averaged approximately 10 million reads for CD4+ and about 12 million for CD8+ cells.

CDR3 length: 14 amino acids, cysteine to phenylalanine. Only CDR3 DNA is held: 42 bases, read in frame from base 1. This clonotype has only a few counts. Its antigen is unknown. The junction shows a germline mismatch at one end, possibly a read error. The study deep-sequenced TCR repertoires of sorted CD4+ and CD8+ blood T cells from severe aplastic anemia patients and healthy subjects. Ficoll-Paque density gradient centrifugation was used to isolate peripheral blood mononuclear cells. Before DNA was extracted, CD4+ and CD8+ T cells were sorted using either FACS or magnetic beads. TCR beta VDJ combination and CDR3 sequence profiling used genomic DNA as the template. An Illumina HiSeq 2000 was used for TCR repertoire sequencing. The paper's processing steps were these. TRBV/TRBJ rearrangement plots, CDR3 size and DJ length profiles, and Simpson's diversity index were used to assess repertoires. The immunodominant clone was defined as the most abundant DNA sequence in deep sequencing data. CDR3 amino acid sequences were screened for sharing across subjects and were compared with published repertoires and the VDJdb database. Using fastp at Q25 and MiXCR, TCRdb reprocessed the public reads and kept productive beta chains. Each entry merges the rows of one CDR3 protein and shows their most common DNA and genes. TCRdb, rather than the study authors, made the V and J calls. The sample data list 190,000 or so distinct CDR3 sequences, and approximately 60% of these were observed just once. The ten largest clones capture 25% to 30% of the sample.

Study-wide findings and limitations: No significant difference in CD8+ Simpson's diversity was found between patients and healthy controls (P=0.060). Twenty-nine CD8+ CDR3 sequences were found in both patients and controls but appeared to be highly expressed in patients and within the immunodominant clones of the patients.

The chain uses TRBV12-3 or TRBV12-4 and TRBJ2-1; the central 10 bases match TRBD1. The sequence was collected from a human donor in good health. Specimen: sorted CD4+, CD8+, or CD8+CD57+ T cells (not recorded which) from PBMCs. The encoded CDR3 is CAISGGTGESEQFF. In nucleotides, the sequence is TGTGCCATCAGTGGAGGGACAGGGGAGAGTGAGCAGTTCTTC.